The 17 T cell receptor beta chains given below trace back to one sample, sequenced in a study of cytomegalovirus exposure and HLA in healthy donors. PCR was performed using 60 Vbeta and 13 Jbeta primers. TCRdb's table, derived via immunoSEQ multiplex PCR, lists solely in-frame clones and lacks some. The sample has under 130,000 clones; roughly 13% are singletons. The sample consisted of PBMCs. The receptors stem from a man aged 35-49 years in good health and CMV-seropositive.

The rearrangement joins TRBV9 to TRBJ2-3; 7 nucleotides align to TRBD2. Losses at the gene ends were 3 bases for V and 6 bases for J; bases not matched to a gene: 10. CDR1 and CDR2 from the germline V gene are SGDLS and YYNGEE. The CDR3 is 15 residues long. The CDR3 coding sequence is TGTGCCAGCAGCGCACTAGCGCAAAAATGGGATACGCAGTATTTT. It encodes CASSALAQKWDTQYF. The variable domain in full, completed from reference TRBV9 and TRBJ2-3, reads DSGVTQTPKHLITATGQRVTLRCSPRSGDLSVYWYQQSLDQGLQFLIQYYNGEERAKGNILERFSAQQFPDLHSELNLSSLELGDSALYFCASSALAQKWDTQYFGPGTRLTVL.

This clone was counted only a few times. CDR3 amino acids: CASSRTSGVNTGELFF. CDR3 coding DNA: TGTGCCAGCAGCCGTACTAGCGGGGTGAACACCGGGGAGCTGTTTTTT. V is TRBV14 and J is TRBJ2-2; 10 bases map to TRBD2. Trimming took 4 bases from V and 1 from J; bases not matched to a gene: 3. Germline loops: CDR1 SGHDN, CDR2 FVKESK. The CDR3 loop spans 16 amino acids.

V and J are TRBV11-3 and TRBJ2-2; 8 nucleotides match TRBD2. Trimming at V came to 5 bases and at J to 0 bases, leaving 8 bases not matched to a gene. The CDR3 totals 17 residues. The germline gives CDR1 SGHNT, CDR2 YENEEA. The CDR3 here is CASSPSAGGPNTGELFF. Here the CDR3 DNA reads TGTGCCAGCAGCCCTTCCGCGGGGGGTCCGAACACCGGGGAGCTGTTTTTT.

This clone was seen a handful of times. J is TRBJ2-7 and V is TRBV29-1; the match to TRBD2 covers 7 bases. Germline V gene sequence: CDR1 SQVTM, CDR2 ANQGSEA. V shed 4 bases and J 2 bases; nucleotides not matched to a gene: 5. The CDR3 sequence is 13 residues long. The chain's CDR3 is CSVVRGEAYEQYF. DNA for the CDR3: TGCAGCGTTGTACGGGGGGAGGCCTACGAGCAGTACTTC.

This clone was seen only a few times. The chain uses TRBV5-4 and TRBJ2-1; 7 nucleotides line up with TRBD2. CDR1 is SGHNT, CDR2 YYREEE, per germline (reference sequence). V gave up 1 base and J gave up 8 bases; unmatched junction bases: 9. This CDR3 region has 15 residues. The CDR3 DNA is TGTGCCAGCAGCTTGTTAGGCGGGAGTCACCATGAGCAGTTCTTC. Its translation is CASSLLGGSHHEQFF.

The chain employs TRBV10-1 and TRBJ2-7, with unresolved D. The CDR3 consists of 14 residues. With 2 bases removed from V and 0 bases from J, the gap between germline ends came to 8 bases. Germline V gene sequence: CDR1 WNHNN, CDR2 SYGVQD (reference sequence). In nucleotides, the CDR3 is TGCGCCAGCAGTGAGCAGGCCCTCTCCTACGAGCAGTACTTC. It yields the protein CASSEQALSYEQYF.

This clone was detected a few times. The rearrangement uses TRBV9 and TRBJ1-1, with D uncertain. In germline, CDR1 is SGDLS, CDR2 YYNGEE. With 4 bases removed from V and 3 bases from J, the gap between germline ends came to 13 bases. This CDR3 is built from 14 residues. This CDR3 reads CASSPTASDTEAFF. In DNA form, the CDR3 reads TGTGCCAGCAGCCCAACAGCTTCAGACACTGAAGCTTTCTTT.

This clone was picked up a small number of times. V usage is TRBV4-1 and J usage is TRBJ2-1; 11 bases agree with TRBD2. V trimming: 4 bases; J trimming: 5 bases; junction bases outside the gene matches: 7. This CDR3 is built from 16 residues. Germline V gives CDR1 MGHRA, CDR2 YSYEKL. CDR3 loop: CASSLRTSGSNNEQFF. The CDR3 DNA is TGCGCCAGCAGCCTTAGAACTAGCGGGAGTAACAATGAGCAGTTCTTC.

This clone has only a few counts. The chain links TRBV5-1 to TRBJ2-1; 10 bases match TRBD2. The CDR3 spans 16 residues. In germline, CDR1 is SGHRS, CDR2 YFSETQ. J gave up 7 bases and V 0 bases, and 7 bases lay outside the gene matches. This CDR3 is CASSLGLAGAWNEQFF. The CDR3 DNA reads as TGCGCCAGCAGCTTGGGACTAGCGGGCGCATGGAATGAGCAGTTCTTC.

This clone was picked up a small number of times. The CDR3 loop is CASSGGGSQYEQYF. CDR3 bases: TGTGCCAGCAGCGGAGGCGGGAGCCAATACGAGCAGTACTTC. V gene TRBV9 combines with J gene TRBJ2-7; 7 nucleotides line up with TRBD2. Trimming removed 3 bases from V and 4 bases from J; junction bases left unmatched: 7. The CDR3 totals 14 residues. In germline, CDR1 is SGDLS, CDR2 YYNGEE.

The chain has TRBV4-1 and TRBJ1-2, with a possible D match to TRBD1 (6 bases). The CDR3 covers 16 residues. V shed 1 base and J shed 0 bases, with 12 bases lying between them. Per the germline V gene, CDR1 is MGHRA and CDR2 is YSYEKL. CDR3 DNA: TGCGCCAGCAGCCAAGGAGGTCGGACAGCTAACTATGGCTACACCTTC. Its protein is CASSQGGRTANYGYTF.

This rearrangement joins TRBV15 to TRBJ2-7; 8 bases are a match to TRBD1. V gave up 0 bases and J gave up 7 bases; unmatched junction bases: 11. This CDR3 comprises 16 residues. Per the germline V gene, CDR1 is LNHNV and CDR2 is YYDKDF (reference sequence). In DNA, the CDR3 is TGTGCCACCAGCAGAGATCGGGGGACAGGCATACGGGAGCAGTACTTC. It is translated as CATSRDRGTGIREQYF.

The chain couples TRBV25-1 to TRBJ2-3, with D possibly being TRBD2 (6 bases). Germline V gene lookup returns CDR1 MGHDK and CDR2 SYGVNS. This CDR3 has 11 amino acids. Trimming shortened V by 11 bases and J by 6 bases, and 12 bases separated the two germline ends. The CDR3 protein is CAADRGDTQYF. The CDR3 coding sequence is TGTGCCGCTGACCGGGGGGATACGCAGTATTTT.

This clone came up a few times. This chain joins TRBV9 and TRBJ1-2, with D perhaps matching TRBD1 (5 bases). The CDR3 runs 17 residues. Germline V gene lookup returns CDR1 SGDLS and CDR2 YYNGEE. V dropped 0 bases and J dropped 0 bases, with 15 bases sitting between them. CDR3 residues: CASSVAPRSGANYGYTF. CDR3 in DNA: TGTGCCAGCAGCGTAGCTCCCAGGTCGGGGGCTAACTATGGCTACACCTTC.

The chain is built from TRBV4-3 and TRBJ2-3, with TRBD2 identical over 11 bases. This CDR3 has 16 amino acids. The J segment lost 6 bases and the V segment lost 0 bases, leaving 5 bases of the junction unmatched. Germline V gives CDR1 LGHNA, CDR2 YSLEER. CDR3 nucleotides: TGCGCCAGCAGCCAAGAGTCCACTAGCGGGAGTGATACGCAGTATTTT. This sequence encodes CASSQESTSGSDTQYF.

The rearrangement uses TRBV30 and TRBJ2-7, with a weak D call TRBD2 (5 bases). The CDR3 contains 13 residues. V lost 0 bases, J lost 6 bases, and 12 bases lay in between. Germline loops: CDR1 GTSNPN, CDR2 SVGIG (reference sequence). The CDR3 is CAWSVQLDGEQYF. DNA for the CDR3: TGTGCCTGGAGTGTACAACTAGACGGCGAGCAGTACTTC.

This clone was seen only a few times. The V and J genes are TRBV5-4 and TRBJ1-1; 8 nucleotides match TRBD1. The V gene's germline CDR1 is SGHNT and CDR2 YYREEE (reference sequence). Losses at the gene ends were 4 bases for V and 5 bases for J; bases not matched to a gene: 16. The CDR3 is 17 residues long. CDR3 amino acids: CASSTEGQGVAETEAFF. In DNA, the CDR3 is TGTGCCAGCAGCACGGAAGGACAGGGAGTCGCTGAGACTGAAGCTTTCTTT.